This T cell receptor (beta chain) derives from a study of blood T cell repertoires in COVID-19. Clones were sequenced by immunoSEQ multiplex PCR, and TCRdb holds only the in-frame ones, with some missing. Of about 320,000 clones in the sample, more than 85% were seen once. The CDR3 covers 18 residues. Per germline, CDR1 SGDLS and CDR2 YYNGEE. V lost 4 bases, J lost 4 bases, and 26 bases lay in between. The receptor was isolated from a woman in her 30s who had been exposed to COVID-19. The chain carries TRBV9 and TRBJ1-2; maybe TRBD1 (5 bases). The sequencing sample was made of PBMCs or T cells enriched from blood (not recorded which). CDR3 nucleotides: TGTGCCAGCAGCTTATCCCCGCTGGGGGGTGCAGGGCTCTATGGCTACACCTTC. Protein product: CASSLSPLGGAGLYGYTF. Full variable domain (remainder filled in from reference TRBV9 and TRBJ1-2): DSGVTQTPKHLITATGQRVTLRCSPRSGDLSVYWYQQSLDQGLQFLIQYYNGEERAKGNILERFSAQQFPDLHSELNLSSLELGDSALYFCASSLSPLGGAGLYGYTFGSGTRLTVV.